Following are 23 T cell receptor beta chains from one sample sequenced in a study of blood T cell repertoires in COVID-19. Only in-frame clones appear in the TCRdb table, and some are missing; sequencing was by immunoSEQ multiplex PCR. The data hold roughly 250,000 clones, with 80% to 85% observed a single time. Material for sequencing was peripheral blood. These receptors all come from a man aged 50 to 59 with active or convalescent COVID-19.

The V call is TRBV6-5, the J call TRBJ1-6, with D uncertain. This CDR3 has 14 amino acids. Germline V gives CDR1 MNHEY, CDR2 SVGAGI. Trimming left V 7 bases short and J 6 bases short, with 13 bases between. The CDR3 here is CASTRGSGNSPLHF. The CDR3 DNA sequence: TGTGCCAGCACCCGCGGGTCCGGTAATTCACCCCTCCACTTT.

The CDR3 region has the DNA TGTGCCAGCAGCTTGGGCACAGGGATGAACACTGAAGCTTTCTTT. This codes for CASSLGTGMNTEAFF. This chain joins TRBV7-8 and TRBJ1-1; tentative D call: TRBD1 (6 bases). The CDR3 is 15 residues long. Trimming pared 3 bases from V and 0 bases from J, leaving 11 bases between. Germline V gene data show CDR1 as SGHVS and CDR2 as FQNEAQ.

This clone was observed a handful of times. V is TRBV19 and J is TRBJ1-4; D remains unclear. CDR1 and CDR2 (germline): LNHDA, SQIVND (reference sequence). Trimming cost V 4 bases and J 7 bases, with 10 bases left between them. CDR3 size: 13 residues. The CDR3 coding sequence is TGTGCCAGTAGTAGGGTAAGAGGTGAAAAACTGTTTTTT. Its translation: CASSRVRGEKLFF.

The chain joins TRBV5-4 to TRBJ2-3; 7 bases line up with TRBD2. The CDR3 runs 15 residues. Germline V CDR1 and CDR2: SGHNT, YYREEE (reference sequence). The trim removed 5 bases at V and 6 bases at J, leaving 12 bases unmatched. In nucleotides, the CDR3 is TGTGCCAGCAGTAACCCGAAGCCCGGGGGGGATACGCAGTATTTT. As protein: CASSNPKPGGDTQYF.

The chain joins TRBV6-5 to TRBJ2-1; 9 nucleotides align to TRBD2. Germline V CDR1 and CDR2: MNHEY, SVGAGI. The CDR3 totals 15 residues. J lost 4 bases, V lost 7 bases, and 8 bases had no gene match. DNA for the CDR3: TGTGCCAGCACCCAGACTAGCGGAACTTACAATGAGCAGTTCTTC. Translation: CASTQTSGTYNEQFF.

The V call is TRBV6-5, the J call TRBJ2-7; the match to TRBD1 covers 7 bases. The length of the CDR3 is 13 residues. Trimming removed 2 bases from V and 5 bases from J; junction bases left unmatched: 3. From germline, CDR1 is MNHEY and CDR2 SVGAGI. The CDR3 nucleotides read TGTGCCAGCAGTTACAGGGGGCTCAACGAGCAGTACTTC. Its translation is CASSYRGLNEQYF.

About this clone: Other DNA sequences in the same sample also yield this CDR3. The chain uses TRBV30 and TRBJ2-2; 7 bases agree with TRBD2. After removal of 0 bases from V and 5 bases from J, the junction contained 3 bases not matched to a gene. This CDR3 comprises 14 residues. Germline V gene sequence: CDR1 GTSNPN, CDR2 SVGIG (reference sequence). The CDR3 coding sequence is TGTGCCTGGAGTGTATCGCGGGGGACCGGGGAGCTGTTTTTT. It is translated as CAWSVSRGTGELFF.

The DNA for the CDR3 is TGTGCCAGCAGCTTGGCACAGGGGAGAGCCGGGGAGCTGTTTTTT. Residues: CASSLAQGRAGELFF. The rearrangement uses TRBV5-6 and TRBJ2-2; 7 bases agree with TRBD1. CDR3 length: 15 amino acids. V gave up 0 bases and J gave up 6 bases; unmatched junction bases: 5. Looked up from germline, CDR1 is SGHDT and CDR2 is YYEEEE.

CDR3 residues: CASSQQHYEQYF. DNA for the CDR3: TGTGCCAGCAGCCAACAGCACTACGAGCAGTACTTC. The chain links TRBV7-9 to TRBJ2-7; no firm D call. The length of the CDR3 is 12 residues. Per the germline V gene, CDR1 is SEHNR and CDR2 is FQNEAQ (reference sequence). Trimming stripped 5 bases from V and 3 bases from J, with 8 bases between.

The chain combines TRBV30 with TRBJ2-7, with a weak D call TRBD1 (6 bases). The germline gives CDR1 GTSNPN, CDR2 SVGIG (reference sequence). Trimming left V 4 bases short and J 2 bases short, with 15 bases between. The CDR3 runs to 14 residues. CDR3 nucleotides: TGTGCCTGGACCTTCGGACAGCTCACCTACGAGCAGTACTTC. It is translated as CAWTFGQLTYEQYF.

This sequence joins TRBV6-4 and TRBJ1-1, with D unclear. The V and J ends lost 6 bases and 5 bases respectively, with 16 bases between them. The CDR3 is 14 amino acids. Germline values: CDR1 MRHNA, CDR2 SNTAGT. The CDR3 bases are TGTGCCAGCAGCGTGGACTGGAGATTTACTGAAGCTTTCTTT. Its protein product is CASSVDWRFTEAFF.

A word on this clone: Other DNA sequences within the sample encode an identical CDR3. The J gene is TRBJ1-5, the V gene TRBV3-1 (or the pseudogene TRBV3-2), with D hard to call. V lost 3 bases, J lost 0 bases, and 9 bases lay in between. In germline, CDR1 is LGHDT, CDR2 YNNKEL (reference sequence). The CDR3 contains 15 residues. CDR3 coding DNA: TGTGCCAGCAGCCAGGGCCGCAGTAGCAATCAGCCCCAGCATTTT. Translation gives CASSQGRSSNQPQHF.

This clone was observed a single time. J is TRBJ1-2 and V is TRBV3-1 (or the pseudogene TRBV3-2), with D maybe TRBD1 (6 bases). This CDR3 has 13 residues. Germline CDR1 LGHDT, CDR2 YNNKEL (reference sequence). V was trimmed by 1 base and J by 6 bases, leaving 9 bases between them. This CDR3 is CASSQVPGDGYTF. DNA for the CDR3: TGTGCCAGCAGCCAAGTCCCAGGGGATGGCTACACCTTC.

This rearrangement joins TRBV29-1 to TRBJ2-2; 11 bases match TRBD2. From germline, CDR1 is SQVTM and CDR2 ANQGSEA. The ends lost 5 bases at V and 8 bases at J; junction bases unmatched: 10. CDR3 length: 15 residues. The CDR3 region has the DNA TGCAGCGTTACTTTGCTAGCGGGGGGACGGGGGGAGCTGTTTTTT. Its translation: CSVTLLAGGRGELFF.

The J gene is TRBJ1-2, the V gene TRBV7-9, with D perhaps matching TRBD1 (6 bases). Trimming took off 3 bases at V and 8 bases at J, with 19 bases between the two ends. This CDR3 is built from 15 residues. Germline V gives CDR1 SEHNR, CDR2 FQNEAQ (reference sequence). The CDR3: CASSLGTQGPGGYTF. CDR3 nucleotides: TGTGCCAGCAGCTTGGGAACACAGGGACCTGGGGGCTACACCTTC.

The CDR3 region is CASSDPGLAASYNEQFF. The CDR3 coding sequence is TGCGCCAGCAGTGACCCGGGACTAGCGGCCTCCTACAATGAGCAGTTCTTC. The J gene is TRBJ2-1, the V gene TRBV10-2; 11 positions agree with TRBD2. V lost 3 bases to trimming and J lost 0 bases; unmatched junction nucleotides: 4. Germline values: CDR1 WSHSY, CDR2 SAAADI. The CDR3 contains 17 residues.

This chain connects TRBV19 to TRBJ2-2, with 7 bases that match TRBD1. The CDR3 covers 17 residues. Trimming removed 8 bases from V and 0 bases from J; junction bases left unmatched: 12. The V gene's germline CDR1 is LNHDA and CDR2 SQIVND (reference sequence). Written as DNA, the CDR3 is TGTGCCAGTTCCCGGGACAGCCGTAGTTCGAACACCGGGGAGCTGTTTTTT. Translating it yields CASSRDSRSSNTGELFF.

The chain recombines TRBV6-6 with TRBJ1-4; D ambiguous. The CDR3 sequence is 14 residues long. CDR1 is MNHNY, CDR2 SVGAGI, per germline (reference sequence). The V end lost 8 bases, the J end lost 4 bases, and 14 bases lay between the germline ends. Here the CDR3 DNA reads TGTGCCAGCGGAGAGAAGGGAGATAATGAAAAACTGTTTTTT. Residues: CASGEKGDNEKLFF.

V is TRBV10-3 and J is TRBJ2-4; TRBD2 matches 13 bases. The germline CDR1 and CDR2 sequences are ENHRY and SYGVKD. The CDR3 has 16 amino acids. Trimming took 3 bases from V and 8 from J; bases not matched to a gene: 7. The CDR3 nucleotides read TGTGCCATCAGTGAAGGACTAGCGGGGGATTTGGACATTCAGTACTTC. Protein product: CAISEGLAGDLDIQYF.

The chain links TRBV29-1 to TRBJ1-2; 11 bases are shared with TRBD1. Germline V gene data show CDR1 as SQVTM and CDR2 as ANQGSEA. V shed 3 bases and J 5 bases; nucleotides not matched to a gene: 5. The CDR3 extends over 14 amino acids. CDR3 in DNA: TGCAGCGTTGACTCCCGGGACAGGGGGTATGGCTACACCTTC. Translation gives CSVDSRDRGYGYTF.

J is TRBJ2-1 and V is TRBV5-1; 8 bases match TRBD2. CDR1 is SGHRS and CDR2 is YFSETQ in the germline V gene. Unmatched junction bases numbered 7, after V lost 4 bases and J lost 4 bases. The CDR3 totals 15 residues. The CDR3, as DNA: TGCGCCAGCAGCCCAGATAGCGGGGTATACAATGAGCAGTTCTTC. It encodes CASSPDSGVYNEQFF.

The gene calls are TRBV30 and TRBJ2-2; 11 bases match TRBD1. The CDR3 is made up of 16 amino acids. Germline V CDR1 and CDR2: GTSNPN, SVGIG (reference sequence). The V segment lost 4 bases and the J segment 4 bases; nucleotides outside the gene matches: 8. CDR3 coding DNA: TGTGCCTGGAACGTACCCGGGACAGGGGGCACCGGGGAGCTGTTTTTT. Translation gives CAWNVPGTGGTGELFF. Full variable domain (outside the CDR3, taken from reference TRBV30 and TRBJ2-2): SQTIHQWPATLVQPVGSPLSLECTVEGTSNPNLYWYRQAAGRGLQLLFYSVGIGQISSEVPQNLSASRPQDRQFILSSKKLLLSDSGFYLCAWNVPGTGGTGELFFGEGSRLTVL.

The chain recombines TRBV28 with TRBJ1-2; no reliable D call. V lost 4 bases and J 1 base, leaving 13 bases between the germline ends. Germline V CDR1 and CDR2: MDHEN, SYDVKM. The CDR3 contains 15 residues. CDR3 amino acids: CASSSPPDSNYGYTF. In nucleotides, the CDR3 is TGTGCCAGCAGTTCCCCCCCCGATAGTAACTATGGCTACACCTTC.